The source of this TCR beta chain is a study of identical twins. A note on this clonotype: What it binds is not known.

Through template switching, a universal primer site was introduced, and the cDNA contained unique molecular identifiers. Each CDR3 protein gets one entry after TCRdb re-called the 5' RACE reads with MiXCR. The sample lists about 280,000 distinct CDR3 sequences; approximately 8.5% were seen once. V gave up 4 bases and J gave up 2 bases; unmatched junction bases: 8. From germline, CDR1 is SGHDN and CDR2 FVKESK. CDR3 length equals 15 residues. General study findings and limits: Abundant beta clonotypes from cord blood had fewer insertions, unlike memory repertoires, which showed none.

These same records also appear under a second study, on yellow fever vaccine responses in identical twins.

The chain is built from TRBV14 and TRBJ2-7, with TRBD1 matching over 7 bases. The sequenced sample was memory (CD45RO+) T cells sorted from blood. The source is a woman in her late teens or twenties in good health. CDR3 bases: TGTGCCAGCAGCCCGACAGGGAGATCGGCCTACGAGCAGTACTTC. Its protein product is CASSPTGRSAYEQYF.